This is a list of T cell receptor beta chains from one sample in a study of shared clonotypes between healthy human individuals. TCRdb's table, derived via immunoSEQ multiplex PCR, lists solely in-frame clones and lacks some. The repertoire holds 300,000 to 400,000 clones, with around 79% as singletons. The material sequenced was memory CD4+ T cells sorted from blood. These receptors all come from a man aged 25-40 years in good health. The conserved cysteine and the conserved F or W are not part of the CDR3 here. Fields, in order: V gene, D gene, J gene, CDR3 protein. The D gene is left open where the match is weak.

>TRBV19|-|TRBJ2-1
ASRTDRSSYNEQF
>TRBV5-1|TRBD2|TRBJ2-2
ASSLVAGGTGELF
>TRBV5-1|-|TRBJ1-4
ASSYGQPSTTNEKLF
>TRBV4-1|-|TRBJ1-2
ASSQEPWGGLNYGYT
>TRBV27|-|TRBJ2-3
ASSPRPTFRWLDTQY
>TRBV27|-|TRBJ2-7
ASSFGLQYEQY
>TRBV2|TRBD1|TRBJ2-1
ASIWQGAFGEQF
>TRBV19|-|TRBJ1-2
ASTFQDRSNYGYT
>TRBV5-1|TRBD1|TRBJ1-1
ASRQTGGSTEAF
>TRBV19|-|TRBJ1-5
ASSMEGGFVQPQH
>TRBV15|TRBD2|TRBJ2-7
ATTGGGSSYEQY
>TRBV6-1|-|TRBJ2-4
ASSVPPLGVQAKNIQY
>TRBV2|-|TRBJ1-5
ASSKDSTDQPQH
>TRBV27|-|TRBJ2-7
ASSVTGNRYEQY
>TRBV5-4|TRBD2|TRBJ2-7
ASSSLAASYEQY
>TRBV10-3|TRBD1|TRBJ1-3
AISETGTVGNTIY
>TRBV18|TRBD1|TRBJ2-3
ASSPDRGRIDTDTQY
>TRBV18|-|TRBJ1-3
ASSPSQGRNTIY
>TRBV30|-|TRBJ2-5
AWRRTAQETQY
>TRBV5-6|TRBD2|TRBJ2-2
ASSIRTSGRAGELF